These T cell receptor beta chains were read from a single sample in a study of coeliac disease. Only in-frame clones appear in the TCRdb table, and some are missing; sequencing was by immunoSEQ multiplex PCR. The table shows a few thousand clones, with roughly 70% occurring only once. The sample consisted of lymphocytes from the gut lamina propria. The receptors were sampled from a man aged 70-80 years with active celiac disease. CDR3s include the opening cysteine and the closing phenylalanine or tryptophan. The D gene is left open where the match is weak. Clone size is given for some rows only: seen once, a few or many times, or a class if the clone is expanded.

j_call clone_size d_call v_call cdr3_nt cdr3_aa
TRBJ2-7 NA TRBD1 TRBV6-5 TGTGCCAGCAGTAGAGACAGGGATAGCTCCTACGAGCAGTACTTC CASSRDRDSSYEQYF
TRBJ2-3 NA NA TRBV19 TGTGCCACCGGGGAACGAAGCACAGATACGCAGTATTTT CATGERSTDTQYF
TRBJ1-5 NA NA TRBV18 TGTGCCAGCTCACCAGGGCAGGCCAATCAGCCCCAGCATTTT CASSPGQANQPQHF
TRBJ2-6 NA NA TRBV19 TGTGCCAGTAGTCCGCAGACTGGGGCCAACGTCCTGACTTTC CASSPQTGANVLTF
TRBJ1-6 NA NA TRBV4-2 TGTGCCAGCAGCAGACGCACTGGAGATTCACCCCTCCACTTT CASSRRTGDSPLHF
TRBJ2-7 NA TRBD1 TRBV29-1 TGCAGCGTTGAAGGTAGACCCGGGACAGGTGTTTCAAAGCAGTACTTC CSVEGRPGTGVSKQYF
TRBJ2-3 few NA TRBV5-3 TGTGCCAGACACCCTCTGAGAGGACTTATCGATACTAGCACAGATACGCAGTATTTT CARHPLRGLIDTSTDTQYF
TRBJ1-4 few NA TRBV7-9 TGTGCCAGCAGTTCCCGGGGGGCTGAAAAACTGTTTTTT CASSSRGAEKLFF
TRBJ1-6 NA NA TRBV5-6 TGTGCCAGCAGCAGGGAGGTATCACCCCTCCACTTT CASSREVSPLHF
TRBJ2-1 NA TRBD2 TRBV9 TGTGCCAGCAGCGTAGGGCCGGGACTAGCAGGATACAATGAGCAGTTCTTC CASSVGPGLAGYNEQFF
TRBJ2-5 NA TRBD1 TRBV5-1 TGCGCCAGCAGGCGGGGACAGGCCCAAGAGACCCAGTACTTC CASRRGQAQETQYF
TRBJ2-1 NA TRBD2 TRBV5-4 TGTGCCAGCAGCTGGTTAGGAGCGGGAGCCTACAATGAGCAGTTCTTC CASSWLGAGAYNEQFF
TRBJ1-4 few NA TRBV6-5 TGTGCCAGCAGTTACTCCGGACAGCCAGATGAAAAACTGTTTTTT CASSYSGQPDEKLFF
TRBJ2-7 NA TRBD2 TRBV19 TGTGCCAGTAGTGACCCGGGAGGGCCCATTAAGGGGCAGTACTTC CASSDPGGPIKGQYF
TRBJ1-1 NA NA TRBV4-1 TGCGCCAGCAGCCAACAAAGGACGGGGAGACGCGCTGAAGCTTTCTTT CASSQQRTGRRAEAFF
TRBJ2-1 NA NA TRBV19 TGTGCCAGTAGTAAGAAGGGAGTAGGTTCCTACAATGAGCAGTTCTTC CASSKKGVGSYNEQFF
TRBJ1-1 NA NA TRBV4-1 TGCGCCAGCAGCCACCCACAGAGATACACTGAAGCTTTCTTT CASSHPQRYTEAFF
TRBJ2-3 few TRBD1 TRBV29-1 TGCAGCGTTGGGCGGACAGGAGATACGCAGTATTTT CSVGRTGDTQYF
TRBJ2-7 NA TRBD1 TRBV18 TGTGCCAGCTCAGCGGGACAGGATTACGAGCAGTACTTC CASSAGQDYEQYF
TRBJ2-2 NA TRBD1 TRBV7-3 TGTGCCAGCAGCTTATTCGGACAGGGTGTCACCGGGGAGCTGTTTTTT CASSLFGQGVTGELFF
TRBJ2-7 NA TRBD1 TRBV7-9 TGTGCCAGCAGCCCCGGGACAGGGGGGATTCCTGCGATCCTCGAGCAGTACTTC CASSPGTGGIPAILEQYF
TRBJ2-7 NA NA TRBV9 TGTGCCAGCAGCGCCGGGTACGAGCAGTACTTC CASSAGYEQYF
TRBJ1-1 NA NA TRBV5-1 TGCGCCAGCAGCTTACAGGGTGATAACACTGAAGCTTTCTTT CASSLQGDNTEAFF
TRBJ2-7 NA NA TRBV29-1 TGCAGCGTTGAGGCGGCAGGACTACGCAAGCAGTACTTC CSVEAAGLRKQYF
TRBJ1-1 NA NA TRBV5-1 TGCGCCAGCAGCTTAATATATAACACTGAAGCTTTCTTT CASSLIYNTEAFF
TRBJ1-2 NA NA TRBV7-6 TGTGCCAGCAGCCCGGGAGAGGACTATGGCTACACCTTC CASSPGEDYGYTF
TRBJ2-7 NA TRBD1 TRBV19 TGTGCCAGTAGTAGGCAGCGGACAGGGGTCTACGAGCAGTACTTC CASSRQRTGVYEQYF
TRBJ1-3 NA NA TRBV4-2 TGTGCCAGCAGCCAAGTGGAGAACTCTGGAAACACCATATATTTT CASSQVENSGNTIYF
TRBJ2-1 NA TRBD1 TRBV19 TGTGCCAGTAGGGGACAGATATTTTACAATGAGCAGTTCTTC CASRGQIFYNEQFF
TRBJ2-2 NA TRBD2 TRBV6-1 TGTGCCAGCAGTGAAAATTTTTCCGGGACTAGGCCCACCGGGGAGCTGTTTTTT CASSENFSGTRPTGELFF
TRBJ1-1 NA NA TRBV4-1 TGCGCCAGCAGCCAAGATGTCAGAAGGAACACTGAAGCTTTCTTT CASSQDVRRNTEAFF
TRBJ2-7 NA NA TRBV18 TGTGCCAGCTCAGGTACTGGACCGCCCAGGGACGAGCAGTACTTC CASSGTGPPRDEQYF
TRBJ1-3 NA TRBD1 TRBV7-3 TGTGCCAGCAGCTTAAACAGGGGAGGTGGAAACACCATATATTTT CASSLNRGGGNTIYF
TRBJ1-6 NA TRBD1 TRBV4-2 TGTGCCAGCAGCCAGGGGCCGACAGGGGGTGACTATAATTCCCCCCTCCACTTT CASSQGPTGGDYNSPLHF
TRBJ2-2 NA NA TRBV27 TGTGCCAGCAGTTTATTTAGGGGGAGCGGGGAGCTGTTTTTT CASSLFRGSGELFF
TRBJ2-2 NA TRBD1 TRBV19 TGTGCCAGTAAACAGGGGAATACCGGGGAGCTGTTTTTT CASKQGNTGELFF
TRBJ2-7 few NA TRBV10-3 TGTGCCATCAGTGGGGACGGGGGACGGAGCCCCTACGAGCAGTACTTC CAISGDGGRSPYEQYF
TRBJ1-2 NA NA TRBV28 TGTGCCAGCAGTTTTCGGACACAATTCTATGGCTACACCTTC CASSFRTQFYGYTF
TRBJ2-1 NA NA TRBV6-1 TGTGCCAGCAGTGAAGGTACACAGGGAGTTGAGCAGTTCTTC CASSEGTQGVEQFF
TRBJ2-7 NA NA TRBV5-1 TGCGCCAGCAGCTTTGGTACCGGGATCTACGAGCAGTACTTC CASSFGTGIYEQYF
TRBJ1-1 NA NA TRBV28 TGTGCCAGCGGTAAACTCAGGGAATTGTCAAGGAACACTGAAGCTTTCTTT CASGKLRELSRNTEAFF
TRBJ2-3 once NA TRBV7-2 TGTGCCAGCAGCTGGCAGGGGGCGGGGGCTATCATGGATACGCAGTATTTT CASSWQGAGAIMDTQYF
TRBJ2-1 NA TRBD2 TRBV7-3 TGTGCCAGCAGCGTTAGCGGGAGCTCCTACAATGAGCAGTTCTTC CASSVSGSSYNEQFF
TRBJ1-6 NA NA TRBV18 TGTGCCAGCTCACGTACGGACAGCGCATATAATTCACCCCTCCACTTT CASSRTDSAYNSPLHF
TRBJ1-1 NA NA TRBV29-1 TGCAGCGTCGTAGTTGGAGGCACGGAAGCTTTCTTT CSVVVGGTEAFF
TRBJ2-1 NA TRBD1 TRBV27 TGTGCCAGCAGTTTACTACAGGGGGGATATGAGCAGTTCTTC CASSLLQGGYEQFF
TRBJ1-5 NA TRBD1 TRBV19 TGTGCCAGTACTGAGAGGGGGCGGCAGCCCCAGCATTTT CASTERGRQPQHF
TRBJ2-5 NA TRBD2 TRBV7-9 TGTGCCAGCAGCTTAAAGGCGGCTAGCGGGGGTGGAGAGACCCAGTACTTC CASSLKAASGGGETQYF
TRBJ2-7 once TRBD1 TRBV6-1 TGTGCCAGCAGCGACCGACAGGGGGCTCACGAGCAGTACTTC CASSDRQGAHEQYF